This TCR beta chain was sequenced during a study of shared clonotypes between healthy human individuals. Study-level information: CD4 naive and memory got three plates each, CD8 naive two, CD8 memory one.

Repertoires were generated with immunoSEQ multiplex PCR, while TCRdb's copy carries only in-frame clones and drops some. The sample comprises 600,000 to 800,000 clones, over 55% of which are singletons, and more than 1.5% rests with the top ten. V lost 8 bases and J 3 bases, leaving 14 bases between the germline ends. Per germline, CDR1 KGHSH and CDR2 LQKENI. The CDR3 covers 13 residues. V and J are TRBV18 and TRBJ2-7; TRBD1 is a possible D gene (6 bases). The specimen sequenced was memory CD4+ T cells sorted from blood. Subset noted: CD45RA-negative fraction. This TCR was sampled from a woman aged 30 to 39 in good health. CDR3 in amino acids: CASSLGRGYEQYF. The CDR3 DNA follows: TGTGCCAGCAGCCTGGGCAGGGGCTACGAGCAGTACTTC.